This T cell receptor beta chain was recorded in a study of T-cell reconstitution after alpha-beta-depleted transplantation in children. Molecular barcoding with unique molecular identifiers was used for the TCRbeta library. MiXCR, run by TCRdb on the PCR reads, gives a single entry per CDR3 protein. The data show fewer than 25,000 distinct CDR3 sequences, roughly 10% seen once. This clonotype was seen at least ten times. The CDR3 spans 14 residues. Germline V gives CDR1 DFQATT, CDR2 SNEGSKA (reference sequence). The V end was cut by 2 bases, the J end by 1 base, with 11 bases between. The clonotype comes from a human donor who donated a stem cell graft to a child with chronic granulomatous disease. Sequencing was performed on PBMCs from the stem cell graft donor, taken from the stem cell graft. The rearrangement links TRBV20-1 to TRBJ1-2; TRBD1 might be the D (6 bases). CDR3 DNA sequence: TGCAGTGCTAGACTAGGGGGGAGTAACTATGGCTACACCTTC. Amino acids: CSARLGGSNYGYTF.